This TCR beta chain is drawn from a study of blood T cells in healthy people across ages. With a J-beta primer mix and a sample-barcoded 5' primer, a second PCR ran about 6 to 11 cycles. TCRdb re-derived calls from the 5' RACE reads in MiXCR, one entry per CDR3 protein. The sample has roughly 700,000 distinct CDR3 sequences, about a third seen once. This clonotype has at least ten counts. The sequencing sample was made of blood. The TCR sequence derives from a woman over 75 in good health.

The CDR3 spells CASSQDSGGYTEAFF. CDR3 bases: TGCGCCAGCAGCCAAGATTCAGGGGGCTACACTGAAGCTTTCTTT. This chain links TRBV4-3 with TRBJ1-1; 8 bases match TRBD1. From germline, CDR1 is LGHNA and CDR2 YSLEER. V dropped 0 bases and J dropped 3; count of bases not matched to a gene: 3. The CDR3 runs to 15 residues.